This entry lists 11 T cell receptor beta chains sequenced from one sample in a study of T cell changes during pregnancy in multiple sclerosis. Profiled with immunoSEQ multiplex PCR; TCRdb holds only in-frame clones, not every one. The sample carries tens of thousands of clones, 94% recorded once. The specimen was peripheral blood, collected in the third trimester of pregnancy. These TCRs come from a female donor with multiple sclerosis, enrolled in a pregnancy study.

This clone appeared once. The CDR3 DNA reads TGTGCCAGCAGCGAACTGGGGCAGGCGGAGCGGGCCGGGGAGCTGTTTTTT. It yields the protein CASSELGQAERAGELFF. The J gene is TRBJ2-2, the V gene TRBV5-6; D may be TRBD2 (6 bases). The length of the CDR3 is 17 residues. Germline values: CDR1 SGHDT, CDR2 YYEEEE. The V gene lost 4 bases and the J gene lost 6 bases, with 22 bases spanning the gap.

The chain uses TRBV30 and TRBJ2-1, with D perhaps matching TRBD2 (6 bases). Germline V gives CDR1 GTSNPN, CDR2 SVGIG (reference sequence). The CDR3 is 11 amino acids. V lost 1 base to trimming and J lost 9 bases, with 7 bases between them. CDR3 in DNA: TGTGCCTGGAGTGGGGGAGGTGAGCAGTTCTTC. Amino acids: CAWSGGGEQFF.

For this clone: Relative to the germline gene, one junction end is altered; a read error may explain this. The J gene is TRBJ2-7, the V gene TRBV27, with 8 bases aligning to TRBD2. Germline CDR1 is MNHEY and CDR2 is SMNVEV (reference sequence). This CDR3 has 13 amino acids. CDR3 DNA sequence: TGTGCCAGCAGTCCAGATGGGAGTCGGCGGGGGGTTTTC. It specifies CASSPDGSRRGVF.

The chain uses TRBV2 and TRBJ2-3, with 10 nucleotides matching TRBD2. Germline CDR1 reads SNHLY; CDR2 reads FYNNEI. With 3 bases clipped from V and 15 bases from J, the junction kept 12 bases outside the gene matches. This CDR3 has 14 residues. Here the CDR3 DNA reads TGTGCCAGCAGTGATCTGGTGTCCGGGACTAGCGTTTATTTT. This gives the protein CASSDLVSGTSVYF.

The chain has TRBV19 and TRBJ1-5; 8 positions agree with TRBD1. The ends lost 0 bases at V and 7 bases at J; junction bases unmatched: 5. The CDR3 has 15 residues. Germline CDR1 and CDR2: LNHDA and SQIVND (reference sequence). CDR3 residues: CASSIEQGAGQPQHF. The CDR3 bases are TGTGCCAGTAGTATAGAGCAGGGGGCAGGACAGCCCCAGCATTTT. Using reference TRBV19 and TRBJ1-5 for the parts outside the CDR3, the full variable domain is DGGITQSPKYLFRKEGQNVTLSCEQNLNHDAMYWYRQDPGQGLRLIYYSQIVNDFQKGDIAEGYSVSREKKESFPLTVTSAQKNPTAFYLCASSIEQGAGQPQHFGDGTRLSIL.

The V and J genes are TRBV7-2 and TRBJ2-1; D not certain. The CDR3 spans 15 residues. V was clipped by 0 bases and J by 9 bases, with 15 bases between them. CDR1 is SGHTA, CDR2 FQGNSA, per germline. This chain's CDR3 is CASSLASSVIGEQFF. The DNA for the CDR3 is TGTGCCAGCAGCTTAGCCTCGAGCGTTATTGGTGAGCAGTTCTTC. Supplemented by reference TRBV7-2 and TRBJ2-1, the full variable domain reads GAGVSQSPSNKVTEKGKDVELRCDPISGHTALYWYRQSLGQGLEFLIYFQGNSAPDKSGLPSDRFSAERTGGSVSTLTIQRTQQEDSAVYLCASSLASSVIGEQFFGPGTRLTVL.

V is TRBV7-6 and J is TRBJ2-7; the D gene is possibly TRBD2 (5 bases). Trimming cost V 5 bases and J 3 bases, with 14 bases left between them. CDR3 length: 14 residues. The germline V gene encodes CDR1 SGHVS and CDR2 FNYEAQ. The CDR3 is CASSPALEVYEQYF. The DNA for the CDR3 is TGTGCCAGCAGCCCAGCACTGGAGGTCTACGAGCAGTACTTC.

The chain joins TRBV11-2 to TRBJ1-1; TRBD1 agrees at 8 bases. V shed 5 bases, J shed 5 bases, and the junction held 4 bases outside the gene matches. This CDR3 spans 13 amino acids. The germline V gene has CDR1 SGHAT and CDR2 FQNNGV. CDR3 protein: CASSTRQGTEAFF. Here the CDR3 DNA reads TGTGCCAGCAGCACCCGACAGGGGACTGAAGCTTTCTTT.

CDR3 sequence: CASDDDKLNQPQHF. CDR3 DNA: TGTGCCAGTGACGACGACAAACTGAATCAGCCCCAGCATTTT. The chain has TRBV19 and TRBJ1-5; no reliable D call. This CDR3 spans 14 amino acids. V was clipped by 8 bases and J by 4 bases, with 15 bases between them. Germline CDR1 LNHDA, CDR2 SQIVND (reference sequence). The whole variable domain, remainder taken from reference TRBV19 and TRBJ1-5, is DGGITQSPKYLFRKEGQNVTLSCEQNLNHDAMYWYRQDPGQGLRLIYYSQIVNDFQKGDIAEGYSVSREKKESFPLTVTSAQKNPTAFYLCASDDDKLNQPQHFGDGTRLSIL.

The chain couples TRBV29-1 to TRBJ1-2; D perhaps matches TRBD1 (5 bases). Germline-derived CDR1 and CDR2 are SQVTM and ANQGSEA. V was clipped by 2 bases and J by 7 bases, with 14 bases between them. The CDR3 totals 13 residues. CDR3 sequence reads: CSVERSQGGGYTF. As DNA, the CDR3 is TGCAGCGTTGAAAGGAGTCAGGGTGGTGGCTACACCTTC.

J is TRBJ2-1 and V is TRBV7-8; the match to TRBD2 covers 7 bases. Germline-derived CDR1 and CDR2 are SGHVS and FQNEAQ. This CDR3 comprises 16 residues. The trim removed 5 bases at V and 9 bases at J, leaving 16 bases unmatched. The CDR3 DNA reads as TGTGCCAGCAGCCCCCAGGGAGGGGTGGGGGATAGTGAGCAGTTCTTC. As protein: CASSPQGGVGDSEQFF.